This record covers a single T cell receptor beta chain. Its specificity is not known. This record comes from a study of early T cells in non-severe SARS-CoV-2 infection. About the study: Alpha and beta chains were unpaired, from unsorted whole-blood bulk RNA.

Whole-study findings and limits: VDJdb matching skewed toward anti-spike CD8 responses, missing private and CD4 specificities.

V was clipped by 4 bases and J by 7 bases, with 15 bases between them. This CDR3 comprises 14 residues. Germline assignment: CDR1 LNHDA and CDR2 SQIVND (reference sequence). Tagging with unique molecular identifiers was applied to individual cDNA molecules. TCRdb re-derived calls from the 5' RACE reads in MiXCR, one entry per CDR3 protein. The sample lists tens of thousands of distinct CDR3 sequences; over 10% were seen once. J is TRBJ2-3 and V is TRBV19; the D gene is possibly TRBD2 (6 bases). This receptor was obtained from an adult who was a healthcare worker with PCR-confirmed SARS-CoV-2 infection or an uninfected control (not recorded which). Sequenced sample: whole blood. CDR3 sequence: CASSTDNGGNTQYF. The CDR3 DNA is TGTGCCAGTAGTACGGACAACGGGGGAAATACGCAGTATTTT. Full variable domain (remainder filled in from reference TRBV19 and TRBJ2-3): DGGITQSPKYLFRKEGQNVTLSCEQNLNHDAMYWYRQDPGQGLRLIYYSQIVNDFQKGDIAEGYSVSREKKESFPLTVTSAQKNPTAFYLCASSTDNGGNTQYFGPGTRLTVL.